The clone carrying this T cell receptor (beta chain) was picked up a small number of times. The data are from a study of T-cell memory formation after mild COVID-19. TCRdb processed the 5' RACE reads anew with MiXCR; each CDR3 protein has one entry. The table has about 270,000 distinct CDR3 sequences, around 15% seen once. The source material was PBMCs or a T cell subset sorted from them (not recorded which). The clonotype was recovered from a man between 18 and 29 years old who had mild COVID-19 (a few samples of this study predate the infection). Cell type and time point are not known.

The CDR3 loop is CASGLGGQETQYF. CDR3 sequence (DNA): TGTGCTAGTGGTTTGGGGGGCCAAGAGACCCAGTACTTC. The chain carries TRBV12-5 and TRBJ2-5; no clear D gene. V was pared by 1 base and J by 1 base, with 4 bases between. The CDR3 extends over 13 amino acids. CDR1 is LGHNT, CDR2 FRNRAP, per germline.